Listed below are T cell receptor beta chains from one sample, sequenced in a study of T cell repertoires in cytomegalovirus infection. TCRdb re-called the reads through MiXCR, storing one row per CDR3 protein. The data show under 800,000 distinct CDR3 sequences, approximately 25% seen once. Source material: CD8+ T cells from PBMCs. The receptor set was obtained from a human donor in good health (CMV status not recorded). Some clones in this sample may be carry-over from other donors' samples. CDR3s leave out the opening cysteine and the closing phenylalanine or tryptophan. Fields, in order: D gene, CDR3 length, V gene, clone size, CDR3 protein. D genes are given only for firm matches. Only part of the rows carry a size: once, few, many, or a class if the clone is expanded.

D gene: TRBD1
CDR3 length: 15
V gene: TRBV28
clone size: few
CDR3 protein: ASSSPLEGAGANVLT

D gene: -
CDR3 length: 14
V gene: TRBV6-5
clone size: few
CDR3 protein: ASSTNYGRRYNEQF

D gene: TRBD2
CDR3 length: 15
V gene: TRBV6-5
clone size: -
CDR3 protein: ASSSQTSGGRTDTQY

D gene: -
CDR3 length: 12
V gene: TRBV4-2
clone size: -
CDR3 protein: ASRRVRGQDEAF

D gene: TRBD1
CDR3 length: 12
V gene: TRBV28
clone size: few
CDR3 protein: ASSLLGQGDIQY

D gene: -
CDR3 length: 12
V gene: TRBV28
clone size: -
CDR3 protein: ASSRQGGWETQY

D gene: -
CDR3 length: 10
V gene: TRBV12-3/TRBV12-4
clone size: -
CDR3 protein: ANTQTRTGYT

D gene: -
CDR3 length: 12
V gene: TRBV14
clone size: few
CDR3 protein: ASSQGGLGQPQH

D gene: -
CDR3 length: 13
V gene: TRBV20-1
clone size: -
CDR3 protein: SALRGEYSNQPQH

D gene: TRBD2
CDR3 length: 12
V gene: TRBV11-3
clone size: many
CDR3 protein: ASSSSGGAGEQF

D gene: -
CDR3 length: 17
V gene: TRBV4-1
clone size: -
CDR3 protein: ASSQVSTRLAQEYNEQF

D gene: -
CDR3 length: 14
V gene: TRBV7-6
clone size: many
CDR3 protein: ASKGTAGLANEKLF

D gene: -
CDR3 length: 13
V gene: TRBV7-8
clone size: many
CDR3 protein: ASSLTPYSNQPQH